The 27 T cell receptor beta chains below were found in one sample sequenced in a study of blood T cell repertoires in COVID-19. Sequenced by immunoSEQ multiplex PCR; TCRdb stores in-frame clones only, minus some. In the table there are about 260,000 clones, roughly nine tenths of which are singletons. Sequenced: PBMCs or T cells enriched from blood (not recorded which). Receptors originate from a woman aged 18-29 years who had recovered from COVID-19.

The V gene is TRBV19, the J gene TRBJ1-1; TRBD1 might be the D (6 bases). From germline, CDR1 is LNHDA and CDR2 SQIVND (reference sequence). The germline V and J ends were trimmed by 10 bases and 1 base, with 13 bases remaining between them. CDR3 length: 13 residues. In DNA form, the CDR3 reads TGTGCCACAAAACAGGGTTGGAACACTGAAGCTTTCTTT. Its translation: CATKQGWNTEAFF.

The rearrangement joins TRBV11-2 to TRBJ2-3; 7 nucleotides agree with TRBD2. Germline-derived CDR1 and CDR2 are SGHAT and FQNNGV. The CDR3 spans 16 residues. Trimming took 3 bases from V and 7 from J; bases not matched to a gene: 13. The CDR3 sequence is CASSFGGGGGRYTQYF. In DNA, the CDR3 is TGTGCCAGCAGCTTCGGCGGGGGAGGAGGTCGGTATACGCAGTATTTT.

The V gene is TRBV5-1, the J gene TRBJ1-1, with D unclear. With 1 base removed from V and 5 bases from J, the gap between germline ends came to 9 bases. The CDR3 totals 13 residues. Germline V lookup: CDR1 SGHRS, CDR2 YFSETQ. The CDR3 DNA sequence: TGCGCCAGCAGCTTGTTCTCCGAGACTGAAGCTTTCTTT. It yields the protein CASSLFSETEAFF.

V is TRBV2 and J is TRBJ1-6, with TRBD1 as a possible D gene (5 bases). The germline V and J ends were trimmed by 5 bases and 5 bases, with 10 bases remaining between them. This CDR3 contains 14 residues. CDR1 is SNHLY and CDR2 is FYNNEI in the germline V gene. This CDR3 reads CASSPGRDNSPLHF. In DNA form, the CDR3 reads TGTGCCAGCAGTCCAGGGAGGGATAATTCACCCCTCCACTTT. The full variable domain, with the rest looked up from reference TRBV2 and TRBJ1-6, is EPEVTQTPSHQVTQMGQEVILRCVPISNHLYFYWYRQILGQKVEFLVSFYNNEISEKSEIFDDQFSVERPDGSNFTLKIRSTKLEDSAMYFCASSPGRDNSPLHFGNGTRLTVT.

CDR3: CASSSLGGTGEEQYF. The CDR3, as DNA: TGTGCCAGCAGCTCCCTGGGCGGGACAGGGGAGGAGCAGTACTTC. V and J are TRBV13 and TRBJ2-7; TRBD1 aligns across 10 bases. Germline CDR1 and CDR2: PRHDT and FYEKMQ (reference sequence). CDR3 length equals 15 residues. V was clipped by 4 bases and J by 7 bases; unmatched bases: 10.

Here the CDR3 reads CASSAETHPANYGYTF. CDR3 bases: TGTGCCAGCAGTGCTGAGACACACCCTGCGAACTATGGCTACACCTTC. V usage is TRBV2 and J usage is TRBJ1-2, with no clear D. CDR1 SNHLY and CDR2 FYNNEI come from the germline V gene. This CDR3 has 16 amino acids. V shed 4 bases and J shed 2 bases, with 17 bases lying between them.

The chain has TRBV7-9 and TRBJ2-3; weak D call: TRBD2 (6 bases). CDR1 is SEHNR and CDR2 is FQNEAQ in the germline V gene (reference sequence). Trimming stripped 5 bases from V and 1 base from J, with 10 bases between. CDR3 length: 14 amino acids. The CDR3 sequence is CASSPSSGTDTQYF. The CDR3 DNA follows: TGTGCCAGCAGCCCCTCTAGCGGCACAGATACGCAGTATTTT.

The rearrangement joins TRBV6-4 to TRBJ2-3; 10 bases map to TRBD2. CDR1 MRHNA and CDR2 SNTAGT come from the germline V gene. CDR3 length: 14 residues. V was clipped by 8 bases and J by 3 bases; unmatched bases: 5. CDR3 nucleotide sequence: TGTGCCAGCTTCAAGCGGGGGGGTACAGATACGCAGTATTTT. Translation gives CASFKRGGTDTQYF.

J is TRBJ2-3 and V is TRBV30; D possibly corresponds to TRBD2 (7 bases). CDR1 and CDR2 from the germline V gene are GTSNPN and SVGIG (reference sequence). The CDR3 has 15 amino acids. V was cut by 3 bases and J by 7 bases, with 20 bases left in between. CDR3 loop: CAWRGTGGAGHTQYF. The CDR3 DNA reads TGTGCCTGGAGAGGTACGGGGGGCGCCGGACATACGCAGTATTTT.

This chain links TRBV19 with TRBJ2-1; 10 bases line up with TRBD2. V trimming: 2 bases; J trimming: 3 bases; junction bases outside the gene matches: 4. The germline gives CDR1 LNHDA, CDR2 SQIVND (reference sequence). This CDR3 comprises 16 residues. This CDR3 is CASSIRTSGHYNEQFF. Written as DNA, the CDR3 is TGTGCCAGTAGTATACGGACTAGCGGCCACTACAATGAGCAGTTCTTC.

This chain links TRBV11-2 with TRBJ1-5; TRBD1 aligns across 9 bases. This CDR3 contains 15 residues. Losses at the gene ends were 7 bases for V and 3 bases for J; bases not matched to a gene: 7. In germline, CDR1 is SGHAT, CDR2 FQNNGV. The CDR3, as DNA: TGTGCCAGCACCGCGACAGGGGGAACCAATCAGCCCCAGCATTTT. As protein: CASTATGGTNQPQHF.

The CDR3 sequence: CSAPGQQGYGYTF. The CDR3 region has the DNA TGCAGCGCACCGGGACAGCAGGGCTATGGCTACACCTTC. The rearrangement uses TRBV29-1 and TRBJ1-2; 7 bases fit TRBD1. The CDR3 totals 13 residues. Germline V gives CDR1 SQVTM, CDR2 ANQGSEA. J was trimmed by 4 bases and V by 7 bases; bases with no gene match: 9.

The sample holds one count of this clone. The chain employs TRBV2 and TRBJ1-5; 7 bases match TRBD1. Germline CDR1 is SNHLY and CDR2 is FYNNEI. With 6 bases clipped from V and 3 bases from J, the junction kept 8 bases outside the gene matches. There are 15 residues in the CDR3. CDR3 in amino acids: CASRGKQGYNQPQHF. CDR3 sequence (DNA): TGTGCCAGCAGGGGAAAACAGGGGTACAATCAGCCCCAGCATTTT. The full variable domain, rest sourced from reference TRBV2 and TRBJ1-5, is EPEVTQTPSHQVTQMGQEVILRCVPISNHLYFYWYRQILGQKVEFLVSFYNNEISEKSEIFDDQFSVERPDGSNFTLKIRSTKLEDSAMYFCASRGKQGYNQPQHFGDGTRLSIL.

This clone is a singleton in its sample. This chain joins TRBV7-9 and TRBJ1-4, with D maybe TRBD1 (5 bases). Deletions cut 6 bases from V and 3 bases from J, with 17 bases between. From germline, CDR1 is SEHNR and CDR2 FQNEAQ (reference sequence). The CDR3 covers 16 residues. The CDR3 DNA reads TGTGCCAGCAGTTCGGACACATCGGCGGCTAATGAAAAACTGTTTTTT. It codes for CASSSDTSAANEKLFF.

The rearrangement uses TRBV9 and TRBJ2-1; TRBD1 aligns across 10 bases. The junction had 8 bases not matched to a gene; V was cut back by 3 bases and J by 5 bases. Germline V gene sequence: CDR1 SGDLS, CDR2 YYNGEE. The CDR3 is made up of 16 amino acids. The CDR3 sequence: CASSAPSGTGDNEQFF. In DNA, the CDR3 is TGTGCCAGCAGCGCCCCATCCGGGACAGGGGACAATGAGCAGTTCTTC.

V is TRBV19 and J is TRBJ1-4; D gene unclear. The germline V gene has CDR1 LNHDA and CDR2 SQIVND (reference sequence). The CDR3 has 14 amino acids. V shed 6 bases and J shed 8 bases, with 16 bases lying between them. The CDR3 DNA sequence: TGTGCCAGTAGCCTTCGGGGTCGGGTAGAAAAACTGTTTTTT. Amino acid sequence: CASSLRGRVEKLFF.

The table lists this clone with a few counts. The chain carries TRBV5-1 and TRBJ1-5, with TRBD1 as a possible D gene (6 bases). V was pared by 0 bases and J by 6 bases, with 7 bases between. This CDR3 spans 13 amino acids. Germline CDR1 and CDR2: SGHRS and YFSETQ. The CDR3 loop is CASSLGGGQPQHF. CDR3 DNA sequence: TGCGCCAGCAGCTTGGGAGGGGGTCAGCCCCAGCATTTT. Filled out from reference TRBV5-1 and TRBJ1-5, the complete variable domain reads KAGVTQTPRYLIKTRGQQVTLSCSPISGHRSVSWYQQTPGQGLQFLFEYFSETQRNKGNFPGRFSGRQFSNSRSEMNVSTLELGDSALYLCASSLGGGQPQHFGDGTRLSIL.

This chain uses TRBV4-1 with TRBJ1-2; D uncertain. CDR1 MGHRA and CDR2 YSYEKL come from the germline V gene. This CDR3 region has 16 residues. The V end lost 4 bases, the J end lost 3 bases, and 18 bases lay between the germline ends. The CDR3 reads CASSPAGGKTDYGYTF. CDR3 in DNA: TGCGCCAGCAGCCCCGCGGGAGGGAAGACGGACTATGGCTACACCTTC.

This chain connects TRBV9 to TRBJ2-3; tentative D call: TRBD1 (5 bases). The CDR3 is 16 residues long. V lost 0 bases and J lost 2, with 13 bases in between. Germline V gene data show CDR1 as SGDLS and CDR2 as YYNGEE. The CDR3 here is CASSVVGQGNTDTQYF. Written as DNA, the CDR3 is TGTGCCAGCAGCGTAGTGGGGCAAGGGAACACAGATACGCAGTATTTT. Supplemented by reference TRBV9 and TRBJ2-3, the full variable domain reads DSGVTQTPKHLITATGQRVTLRCSPRSGDLSVYWYQQSLDQGLQFLIQYYNGEERAKGNILERFSAQQFPDLHSELNLSSLELGDSALYFCASSVVGQGNTDTQYFGPGTRLTVL.

The chain couples TRBV6-5 to TRBJ1-4; no clear D. Trimming took 6 bases from V and 2 from J, leaving 7 bases between them. CDR3 length: 13 residues. CDR1 is MNHEY and CDR2 is SVGAGI in the germline V gene. The DNA for the CDR3 is TGTGCCAGCAGGCCACAGACTAATGAAAAACTGTTTTTT. Residues: CASRPQTNEKLFF.

DNA for the CDR3: TGTGCCAGCAGCCAAAAGGGGGGACAGGGGGCGGCTGAAGCTTTCTTT. Its protein product is CASSQKGGQGAAEAFF. This chain links TRBV3-1 (or the pseudogene TRBV3-2) with TRBJ1-1, with 12 bases matching TRBD1. Trimming at V came to 2 bases and at J to 6 bases, leaving 7 bases not matched to a gene. The CDR3 has 16 residues. Germline V gene lookup returns CDR1 LGHDT and CDR2 YNNKEL (reference sequence).

V gene TRBV5-1 combines with J gene TRBJ1-1, with a tentative D call TRBD1 (5 bases). Germline V lookup: CDR1 SGHRS, CDR2 YFSETQ. The V end lost 1 base, the J end lost 5 bases, and 12 bases lay between the germline ends. The CDR3 runs 14 residues. The CDR3 loop reads CASSLYGRGTEAFF. In DNA, the CDR3 is TGCGCCAGCAGCTTGTACGGCCGGGGGACTGAAGCTTTCTTT.

The rearrangement links TRBV30 to TRBJ1-4; D is uncertain. Per the germline V gene, CDR1 is GTSNPN and CDR2 is SVGIG (reference sequence). The CDR3 runs 12 residues. V was trimmed by 8 bases and J by 7 bases, leaving 14 bases between them. The CDR3 DNA reads TGTGCCGGGATGAGGCAGAGTGAAAAACTGTTTTTT. This encodes CAGMRQSEKLFF.

This chain connects TRBV19 to TRBJ2-1, with 7 bases aligning to TRBD2. Trimming at V came to 4 bases and at J to 9 bases, leaving 15 bases not matched to a gene. The CDR3 has 16 residues. Germline CDR1 is LNHDA and CDR2 is SQIVND (reference sequence). DNA for the CDR3: TGTGCCAGTAGTAGGGGACTACCACAGCTGAAGGGTGAGCAGTTCTTC. Translating it yields CASSRGLPQLKGEQFF. Combining the CDR3 with reference TRBV19 and TRBJ2-1 gives the whole variable domain DGGITQSPKYLFRKEGQNVTLSCEQNLNHDAMYWYRQDPGQGLRLIYYSQIVNDFQKGDIAEGYSVSREKKESFPLTVTSAQKNPTAFYLCASSRGLPQLKGEQFFGPGTRLTVL.

The rearrangement joins TRBV5-5 to TRBJ1-5, with D possibly TRBD1 on 5 matching bases. V shed 6 bases and J shed 3 bases, with 16 bases lying between them. The CDR3 contains 15 residues. CDR1 SGHKS and CDR2 YYEKEE come from the germline V gene (reference sequence). The CDR3 here is CASTKMDIPNQPQHF. The CDR3 nucleotides are TGTGCCAGCACCAAAATGGACATTCCCAATCAGCCCCAGCATTTT.

The chain uses TRBV12-3 or TRBV12-4 and TRBJ1-2; weak D call: TRBD1 (6 bases). The CDR3 extends over 13 amino acids. Trimming pared 2 bases from V and 6 bases from J, leaving 10 bases between. Written as DNA, the CDR3 is TGTGCCAGCAGTTTAAGGGACAAAAATGGCTACACCTTC. Its translation: CASSLRDKNGYTF.

The chain combines TRBV27 with TRBJ1-4, with D perhaps TRBD1 (5 bases). This CDR3 is built from 13 residues. Germline values: CDR1 MNHEY, CDR2 SMNVEV (reference sequence). V lost 6 bases, J lost 8 bases, and 13 bases lay in between. Here the CDR3 DNA reads TGTGCCAGCAGCTCTGGAGGGGTCGAAAAACTGTTTTTT. Its translation is CASSSGGVEKLFF.